These 19 T cell receptor beta chains were sequenced from one sample in a study of radiotherapy plus CTLA-4 blockade in lung cancer (dated by TCRdb to 2016 to 2019). The protocol used for the library was the immunoSEQ multiplex PCR assay. The table was pulled from immuneACCESS by TCRdb, which kept in-frame rearrangements only. Such tables lose some clones; where checked, under half of the loss comes from unresolved V genes, and the rest has no known cause. Recorded for this sample are over 60,000 clones; around 87% of them occurred a single time. The top ten clonotypes cover approximately 0.9% of the sample. This material consisted of peripheral blood, taken from a patient treated with radiotherapy plus ipilimumab. Receptors originate from a human donor with non-small cell lung cancer who had stable disease on radiotherapy plus ipilimumab.

The chain links TRBV28 to TRBJ2-1; D not resolved. Germline lookup yields CDR1 MDHEN and CDR2 SYDVKM. The CDR3 spans 14 residues. The germline V and J ends were trimmed by 7 bases and 0 bases, with 10 bases remaining between them. This CDR3 is CASIPGSSYNEQFF. Here the CDR3 DNA reads TGTGCCAGCATCCCGGGTTCCTCCTACAATGAGCAGTTCTTC.

The CDR3 is CATSRDPTGNQPQHF. The CDR3 DNA is TGTGCCACCAGCAGAGATCCAACAGGCAATCAGCCCCAGCATTTT. This rearrangement joins TRBV15 to TRBJ1-5; D is uncertain. V lost 0 bases to trimming and J lost 2 bases, with 8 bases between them. The germline gives CDR1 LNHNV, CDR2 YYDKDF (reference sequence). The CDR3 extends over 15 amino acids.

The rearrangement links TRBV5-4 to TRBJ2-5, with D possibly being TRBD2 (5 bases). The J call may be faulty, since TRBJ2-7 better matches the DNA end. The CDR3 runs 15 residues. Looked up from germline, CDR1 is SGHNT and CDR2 is YYREEE (reference sequence). In nucleotides, the CDR3 is TGTGCCAGCAGCCCCCCGGGAATCAGCTCCTACGAGCAGTACTTC. Its protein product is CASSPPGISSYEQYF.

V and J are TRBV5-1 and TRBJ1-6; TRBD1 agrees at 7 bases. CDR1 and CDR2 from the germline V gene are SGHRS and YFSETQ. The CDR3 totals 17 residues. J lost 7 bases, V lost 4 bases, and 14 bases had no gene match. The CDR3 sequence: CASSPSGAGGSNSPLHF. CDR3 DNA sequence: TGCGCCAGCAGCCCCTCTGGGGCAGGGGGATCCAATTCACCCCTCCACTTT.

J is TRBJ2-7 and V is TRBV29-1; 7 nucleotides line up with TRBD1. CDR3 length: 13 amino acids. Germline loops: CDR1 SQVTM, CDR2 ANQGSEA. The V segment lost 7 bases and the J segment 2 bases; nucleotides outside the gene matches: 8. CDR3 in DNA: TGCAGCGGAGAGGACAGGCCGGCCTACGAGCAGTACTTC. Translation gives CSGEDRPAYEQYF.

This clone was counted a single time. The chain joins TRBV2 to TRBJ2-7; 9 positions agree with TRBD1. J was trimmed by 1 base and V by 1 base; bases with no gene match: 2. The CDR3 length is 15 residues. CDR1 SNHLY and CDR2 FYNNEI come from the germline V gene. DNA for the CDR3: TGTGCCAGCAGTGAAGGGGGGACAGGGTCCTACGAGCAGTACTTC. Translating gives CASSEGGTGSYEQYF. Full variable domain (outside the CDR3, taken from reference TRBV2 and TRBJ2-7): EPEVTQTPSHQVTQMGQEVILRCVPISNHLYFYWYRQILGQKVEFLVSFYNNEISEKSEIFDDQFSVERPDGSNFTLKIRSTKLEDSAMYFCASSEGGTGSYEQYFGPGTRLTVT.

The CDR3 coding sequence is TGTGCCAGCAGCTCCAGGGGGGCTGGAAACACCATATATTTT. Translated, it gives CASSSRGAGNTIYF. The chain combines TRBV7-2 with TRBJ1-3, with 7 bases fitting TRBD1. V dropped 4 bases and J dropped 2; count of bases not matched to a gene: 2. Germline assignment: CDR1 SGHTA and CDR2 FQGNSA. This CDR3 has 14 amino acids.

This clone is a singleton in its sample. V gene TRBV10-2 combines with J gene TRBJ2-2; TRBD2 agrees at 15 bases. Trimming cost V 8 bases and J 6 bases; bases outside gene matches: 4. Germline-derived CDR1 and CDR2 are WSHSY and SAAADI. This CDR3 contains 15 residues. The CDR3 bases are TGCGCCAGCGAGGGACTAGCGGGGGGTTCCGGGGAGCTGTTTTTT. As protein: CASEGLAGGSGELFF.

V gene TRBV7-8 combines with J gene TRBJ2-2; the D gene could be TRBD1 or TRBD2 (5 bases each). Trimming stripped 5 bases from V and 6 bases from J, with 13 bases between. The CDR3 runs 14 residues. Germline V gene sequence: CDR1 SGHVS, CDR2 FQNEAQ. The CDR3 protein is CASSTTRGAGELFF. Here the CDR3 DNA reads TGTGCCAGCAGCACTACTAGAGGGGCCGGGGAGCTGTTTTTT. Full variable domain (rest looked up from reference TRBV7-8 and TRBJ2-2): GAGVSQSPRYKVAKRGQDVALRCDPISGHVSLFWYQQALGQGPEFLTYFQNEAQLDKSGLPSDRFFAERPEGSVSTLKIQRTQQEDSAVYLCASSTTRGAGELFFGEGSRLTVL.

The chain is built from TRBV7-2 and TRBJ2-7, with unresolved D. V gave up 3 bases and J gave up 0 bases, with 0 bases separating them. The CDR3 has 11 residues. Germline values: CDR1 SGHTA, CDR2 FQGNSA. The CDR3 loop reads CASSFSYEQYF. CDR3 bases: TGTGCCAGCAGCTTCTCCTACGAGCAGTACTTC.

The chain has TRBV30 and TRBJ2-4; TRBD2 is a possible D gene (6 bases). Trimming left V 5 bases short and J 4 bases short, with 12 bases between. CDR1 is GTSNPN and CDR2 is SVGIG in the germline V gene (reference sequence). This CDR3 is built from 13 residues. Here the CDR3 reads CAWGAEGKNIQYF. In DNA form, the CDR3 reads TGTGCCTGGGGCGCGGAGGGGAAAAACATTCAGTACTTC.

This chain uses TRBV5-1 with TRBJ1-1, with D unclear. Germline lookup yields CDR1 SGHRS and CDR2 YFSETQ. The CDR3 loop spans 15 amino acids. Deletions cut 4 bases from V and 0 bases from J, with 13 bases between. The CDR3 sequence is CASSLRADLNTEAFF. The CDR3, as DNA: TGCGCCAGCAGCCTGCGGGCTGATTTGAACACTGAAGCTTTCTTT.

The gene calls are TRBV5-6 and TRBJ2-2; 10 nucleotides agree with TRBD1. This CDR3 is built from 15 residues. V lost 5 bases and J lost 3; bases outside the gene matches: 4. Germline values: CDR1 SGHDT, CDR2 YYEEEE. CDR3 in amino acids: CASRKDRGYTGELFF. The CDR3 DNA is TGTGCCAGCAGAAAGGACAGGGGGTACACCGGGGAGCTGTTTTTT.

The chain links TRBV5-1 to TRBJ1-1; TRBD1 might be the D (6 bases). The V end was cut by 2 bases, the J end by 10 bases, with 18 bases between. Germline V gene lookup returns CDR1 SGHRS and CDR2 YFSETQ. The CDR3 length is 14 residues. The CDR3: CASSLMARGRGAFF. The CDR3 DNA reads as TGCGCCAGCAGCTTAATGGCGCGCGGCAGGGGAGCTTTCTTT.

The chain combines TRBV27 with TRBJ2-7; the D is unclear. There are 13 residues in the CDR3. V was shortened by 7 bases and J by 4 bases, with 14 bases between the two germline ends. In germline, CDR1 is MNHEY, CDR2 SMNVEV (reference sequence). CDR3 sequence (DNA): TGTGCCAGCATGTCCTTCGGTCAATACGAGCAGTACTTC. This codes for CASMSFGQYEQYF.

The V call is TRBV6-1, the J call TRBJ1-1; D is unresolved. The CDR3 is 13 amino acids. The V end lost 2 bases, the J end lost 8 bases, and 12 bases lay between the germline ends. Germline V gene lookup returns CDR1 MNHNS and CDR2 SASEGT. The CDR3 coding sequence is TGTGCCAGCAGTGAATGGAGTCAAACAGAAGCTTTCTTT. Translating it yields CASSEWSQTEAFF.

This clone was seen a single time. This chain connects TRBV19 to TRBJ2-1; 14 bases line up with TRBD2. Germline V CDR1 and CDR2: LNHDA, SQIVND (reference sequence). This CDR3 comprises 16 residues. Unmatched junction bases numbered 6, after V lost 4 bases and J lost 7 bases. The CDR3 spells CASSRGLAGEVNEQFF. The CDR3 bases are TGTGCCAGTAGTAGGGGACTAGCGGGGGAGGTTAATGAGCAGTTCTTC.

J is TRBJ1-1 and V is TRBV6-1; 8 bases match TRBD1. The CDR3 covers 13 residues. V trimming: 5 bases; J trimming: 5 bases; junction bases outside the gene matches: 4. Germline V gene lookup returns CDR1 MNHNS and CDR2 SASEGT. CDR3 in amino acids: CASSLTGETEAFF. CDR3 bases: TGTGCCAGCAGTTTGACAGGGGAGACTGAAGCTTTCTTT.

This chain connects TRBV10-1 to TRBJ2-7; 9 bases align to TRBD1. Per the germline V gene, CDR1 is WNHNN and CDR2 is SYGVQD (reference sequence). The V segment lost 5 bases and the J segment 2 bases; nucleotides outside the gene matches: 1. This CDR3 region has 13 residues. The CDR3 spells CASSRQGAYEQYF. The CDR3 bases are TGCGCCAGCAGTAGACAGGGGGCCTACGAGCAGTACTTC.